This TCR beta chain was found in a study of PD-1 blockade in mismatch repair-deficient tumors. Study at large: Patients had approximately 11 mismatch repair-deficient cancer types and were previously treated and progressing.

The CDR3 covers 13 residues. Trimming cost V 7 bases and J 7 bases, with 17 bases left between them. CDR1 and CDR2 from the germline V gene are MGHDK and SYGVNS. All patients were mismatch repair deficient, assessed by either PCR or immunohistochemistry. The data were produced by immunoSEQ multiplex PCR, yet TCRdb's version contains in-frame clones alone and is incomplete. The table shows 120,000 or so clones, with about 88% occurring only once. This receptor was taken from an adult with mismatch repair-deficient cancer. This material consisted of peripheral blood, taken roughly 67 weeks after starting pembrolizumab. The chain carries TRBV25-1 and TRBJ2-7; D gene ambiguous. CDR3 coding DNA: TGTGCCAGCACTAATGGGGTCCCTCGGGAGCAGTACTTC. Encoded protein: CASTNGVPREQYF.